One sample yielded the 10 T cell receptor beta chains listed below, sequenced in a study of blood T cell repertoires in COVID-19. TCRdb keeps only in-frame clones here, not all; method: immunoSEQ multiplex PCR. Found here are some 74,000 clones, approximately 91% of them singletons; the top ten hold approximately 29%. Sequenced input: peripheral blood. The receptors originated from a man aged 50 to 59 with acute or convalescent COVID-19.

The J gene is TRBJ2-3, the V gene TRBV11-2; the D gene is possibly TRBD2 (5 bases). CDR3 length: 15 residues. V lost 2 bases to trimming and J lost 3 bases, with 12 bases between them. Germline lookup yields CDR1 SGHAT and CDR2 FQNNGV. The CDR3 region has the DNA TGTGCCAGCAGCTTACCCCGGCGGGCGACAGATACGCAGTATTTT. Amino acid sequence: CASSLPRRATDTQYF. Full variable domain (rest looked up from reference TRBV11-2 and TRBJ2-3): EAGVAQSPRYKIIEKRQSVAFWCNPISGHATLYWYQQILGQGPKLLIQFQNNGVVDDSQLPKDRFSAERLKGVDSTLKIQPAKLEDSAVYLCASSLPRRATDTQYFGPGTRLTVL.

The V and J genes are TRBV3-1 (or the pseudogene TRBV3-2) and TRBJ1-1; the D gene is possibly TRBD1 (6 bases). Trimming removed 1 base from V and 10 bases from J, with 13 bases in between. The germline gives CDR1 LGHDT, CDR2 YNNKEL (reference sequence). The CDR3 is made up of 13 amino acids. The DNA of the CDR3 is TGTGCCAGCAGCCAAGGTCCCCAACAGGGAGCTTTCTTT. Its protein product is CASSQGPQQGAFF.

V gene TRBV12-3 or TRBV12-4 combines with J gene TRBJ1-2, with TRBD1 identical over 7 bases. There are 12 residues in the CDR3. The junction had 1 base not matched to a gene; V was cut back by 7 bases and J by 2 bases. The CDR3 reads CASTRGNYGYTF. The CDR3 DNA follows: TGTGCCAGCACCAGGGGGAACTATGGCTACACCTTC.

This clone was seen a single time. The chain uses TRBV10-3 and TRBJ1-2; possibly TRBD1 for D (5 bases). The CDR3 spans 13 residues. Germline CDR1 is ENHRY and CDR2 is SYGVKD. Trimming removed 11 bases from V and 5 bases from J, with 18 bases in between. CDR3: CALSGTEGYGYTF. The CDR3 coding sequence is TGTGCCCTCTCCGGGACGGAGGGGTATGGCTACACCTTC.

The chain recombines TRBV5-1 with TRBJ1-3; 7 bases line up with TRBD1. The CDR3 covers 15 residues. Germline CDR1 reads SGHRS; CDR2 reads YFSETQ. V lost 3 bases and J lost 0; bases outside the gene matches: 3. CDR3 in DNA: TGCGCCAGCAGCTCAACAGGGGCCTCTGGAAACACCATATATTTT. Amino acid sequence: CASSSTGASGNTIYF. Filled out from reference TRBV5-1 and TRBJ1-3, the complete variable domain reads KAGVTQTPRYLIKTRGQQVTLSCSPISGHRSVSWYQQTPGQGLQFLFEYFSETQRNKGNFPGRFSGRQFSNSRSEMNVSTLELGDSALYLCASSSTGASGNTIYFGEGSWLTVV.

The chain couples TRBV5-4 to TRBJ1-5, with a tentative D call TRBD1 (6 bases). The V gene's germline CDR1 is SGHNT and CDR2 YYREEE (reference sequence). CDR3 length: 13 amino acids. V lost 0 bases and J 6 bases, leaving 7 bases between the germline ends. In DNA form, the CDR3 reads TGTGCCAGCAGCTTGGGAGGGGGTCAGCCCCAGCATTTT. As protein: CASSLGGGQPQHF. The whole variable domain, filled in from reference TRBV5-4 and TRBJ1-5, reads ETGVTQSPTHLIKTRGQQVTLRCSSQSGHNTVSWYQQALGQGPQFIFQYYREEENGRGNFPPRFSGLQFPNYSSELNVNALELDDSALYLCASSLGGGQPQHFGDGTRLSIL.

The rearrangement uses TRBV7-9 and TRBJ2-6; 8 nucleotides align to TRBD1. Germline assignment: CDR1 SEHNR and CDR2 FQNEAQ (reference sequence). This CDR3 is built from 15 residues. V dropped 9 bases and J dropped 11; count of bases not matched to a gene: 15. The CDR3, as DNA: TGTGCCAGTGCCTGGGGGCAGGGGGCCGGTGACGTCCTGACTTTC. It translates to CASAWGQGAGDVLTF. Based on the CDR3 plus reference TRBV7-9 and TRBJ2-6, the full variable domain is DTGVSQNPRHKITKRGQNVTFRCDPISEHNRLYWYRQTLGQGPEFLTYFQNEAQLEKSRLLSDRFSAERPKGSFSTLEIQRTEQGDSAMYLCASAWGQGAGDVLTFGAGSRLTVL.

This clone was counted only a few times. The genes are TRBV11-2 and TRBJ1-2, with 10 bases identical to TRBD1. The germline V gene has CDR1 SGHAT and CDR2 FQNNGV. V shed 5 bases and J 8 bases; nucleotides not matched to a gene: 8. The CDR3 sequence is 14 residues long. CDR3 region: CASSATGGWFGYTF. The CDR3 nucleotides are TGTGCCAGCAGCGCGACAGGGGGCTGGTTCGGCTACACCTTC.

The rearrangement links TRBV10-3 to TRBJ2-3; weak D call: TRBD1 (7 bases). Per germline, CDR1 ENHRY and CDR2 SYGVKD. The ends were cut back, 2 bases at V and 3 bases at J, with 18 bases in the middle. CDR3 length: 17 residues. In DNA form, the CDR3 reads TGTGCCATCAGTGAGAAGGGTCCAGGGGGGAGAACAGATACGCAGTATTTT. Translating gives CAISEKGPGGRTDTQYF.

This clone showed up just once. This sequence joins TRBV3-1 (or the pseudogene TRBV3-2) and TRBJ1-2; D unresolved. CDR3 length: 16 amino acids. Germline V gene data show CDR1 as LGHDT and CDR2 as YNNKEL (reference sequence). The V end was cut by 4 bases, the J end by 7 bases, with 22 bases between. The CDR3 coding sequence is TGTGCCAGCAGCCCCCCGCTTGTACAGTTGGTTGGTGGCTACACCTTC. This sequence encodes CASSPPLVQLVGGYTF.